This paragraph covers one T cell receptor (beta chain) sequence. Its antigen is currently unknown. This sample stems from a study of Ad26.COV2.S vaccination and SARS-CoV-2 variants. Treatment given: some 19 received Ad26.COV2.S at low or high dose, single or two shots; 5 received placebo; per-sample allocation not given. Samples came from day 63 after the first vaccine or placebo injection. Sequencing used immunoSEQ multiplex PCR; TCRdb keeps in-frame clones, though not all of them. The sample comprises 200,000 to 300,000 clones, approximately 87% of which are singletons, and about 10% rests with the top ten. Germline CDR1 MNHNS, CDR2 SASEGT. This CDR3 comprises 15 residues. V lost 1 base to trimming and J lost 4 bases, with 11 bases between them. Findings of the study overall: Post-vaccination breadth of spike-specific CD8+ and CD4+ T cell responses was reportedly substantial.

The chain recombines TRBV6-1 with TRBJ1-5, with D possibly being TRBD1 (5 bases). The TCR originated in a person aged 18-60 years who received the Ad26.COV2.S COVID-19 vaccine or a placebo. Sample: peripheral blood, taken in a trial of Ad26.COV2.S vaccine versus placebo. The CDR3 DNA follows: TGTGCCAGCAGTGAAGGGGACTACTTGAATCAGCCCCAGCATTTT. Encoded protein: CASSEGDYLNQPQHF.